A selection of T cell receptor beta chains follows, all from one sample in a study of blood T cell repertoires in COVID-19. The method was immunoSEQ multiplex PCR; TCRdb's version includes in-frame clones alone and lacks a portion of them. The data hold approximately 100,000 clones, with around nine tenths observed a single time. Sequencing was carried out using peripheral blood. The receptors were sampled from a man between 50 and 59 years old in a cohort sampled during active COVID-19. Both conserved end residues are part of each CDR3. Fields, in order: clone size, CDR3 length, V gene, D gene, J gene, CDR3 protein, CDR3 DNA. A D gene is named only where the DNA matches it firmly. The size field is filled for only some rows; it gives once, few, many or a size class.

clone_size: NA; cdr3_length: 13; v_call: TRBV7-2; d_call: TRBD1; j_call: TRBJ1-5; cdr3_aa: CASSADRVQPQHF; cdr3_nt: TGTGCCAGCAGCGCAGACAGGGTTCAGCCCCAGCATTTT
clone_size: NA; cdr3_length: 14; v_call: TRBV2; d_call: TRBD1; j_call: TRBJ1-1; cdr3_aa: CASSDAGQGAEAFF; cdr3_nt: TGTGCCAGCAGTGATGCAGGACAGGGGGCGGAGGCTTTCTTT
clone_size: few; cdr3_length: 14; v_call: TRBV11-1; d_call: NA; j_call: TRBJ1-6; cdr3_aa: CASSGAGNNSPLHF; cdr3_nt: TGTGCCAGCAGCGGGGCGGGGAATAATTCACCCCTCCACTTT
clone_size: NA; cdr3_length: 14; v_call: TRBV5-1; d_call: TRBD2; j_call: TRBJ2-1; cdr3_aa: CASSSSGGHNEQFF; cdr3_nt: TGCGCCAGCAGCAGTAGCGGGGGTCACAATGAGCAGTTCTTC
clone_size: NA; cdr3_length: 14; v_call: TRBV18; d_call: NA; j_call: TRBJ1-5; cdr3_aa: CASSPGQGNQPQHF; cdr3_nt: TGTGCCAGCTCACCGGGGCAGGGCAATCAGCCCCAGCATTTT
clone_size: NA; cdr3_length: 14; v_call: TRBV5-1; d_call: NA; j_call: TRBJ1-2; cdr3_aa: CASSLTTNNYGYTF; cdr3_nt: TGCGCCAGCAGCCTTACCACAAATAACTATGGCTACACCTTC
clone_size: few; cdr3_length: 12; v_call: TRBV10-1; d_call: NA; j_call: TRBJ1-3; cdr3_aa: CASLRGGNTIYF; cdr3_nt: TGCGCCAGCCTTAGGGGTGGAAACACCATATATTTT
clone_size: few; cdr3_length: 16; v_call: TRBV4-1; d_call: NA; j_call: TRBJ1-5; cdr3_aa: CASSQDRAGGNQPQHF; cdr3_nt: TGCGCCAGCAGCCAAGATCGGGCAGGGGGCAATCAGCCCCAGCATTTT
clone_size: NA; cdr3_length: 13; v_call: TRBV7-2; d_call: TRBD1; j_call: TRBJ1-2; cdr3_aa: CASRRGGSGGYTF; cdr3_nt: TGTGCCAGCAGAAGAGGGGGCAGCGGTGGCTACACCTTC
clone_size: NA; cdr3_length: 15; v_call: TRBV2; d_call: NA; j_call: TRBJ1-4; cdr3_aa: CASSEGARASEKLFF; cdr3_nt: TGTGCCAGCAGTGAAGGTGCCAGGGCTAGTGAAAAACTGTTTTTT
clone_size: NA; cdr3_length: 15; v_call: TRBV7-2; d_call: NA; j_call: TRBJ1-1; cdr3_aa: CASSFARGMNTEAFF; cdr3_nt: TGTGCCAGCAGCTTTGCCCGCGGGATGAACACTGAAGCTTTCTTT
clone_size: NA; cdr3_length: 17; v_call: TRBV4-2; d_call: TRBD2; j_call: TRBJ2-2; cdr3_aa: CASSQDRSGVNTGELFF; cdr3_nt: TGTGCCAGCAGCCAAGATCGGAGCGGGGTGAACACCGGGGAGCTGTTTTTT
clone_size: NA; cdr3_length: 15; v_call: TRBV28; d_call: NA; j_call: TRBJ1-2; cdr3_aa: CASSLLVGQGRGYTF; cdr3_nt: TGTGCCAGCAGTTTACTTGTCGGGCAGGGTAGGGGCTACACCTTC
clone_size: NA; cdr3_length: 13; v_call: TRBV3-1/TRBV3-2; d_call: TRBD1; j_call: TRBJ1-1; cdr3_aa: CASTLQGDTEAFF; cdr3_nt: TGTGCCAGCACCCTACAGGGGGACACTGAAGCTTTCTTT
clone_size: NA; cdr3_length: 14; v_call: TRBV7-8; d_call: TRBD1; j_call: TRBJ1-5; cdr3_aa: CASSKGGGGQPQHF; cdr3_nt: TGTGCCAGCAGTAAAGGAGGGGGCGGGCAGCCCCAGCATTTT
clone_size: NA; cdr3_length: 18; v_call: TRBV19; d_call: NA; j_call: TRBJ1-5; cdr3_aa: CASSGGRGRDYSNQPQHF; cdr3_nt: TGTGCCAGTAGTGGGGGCCGGGGTAGGGATTATAGCAATCAGCCCCAGCATTTT
clone_size: NA; cdr3_length: 12; v_call: TRBV27; d_call: NA; j_call: TRBJ1-2; cdr3_aa: CPSPPNNYGYTF; cdr3_nt: TGCCCTAGCCCTCCAAATAACTATGGCTACACCTTC
clone_size: NA; cdr3_length: 11; v_call: TRBV10-3; d_call: NA; j_call: TRBJ2-1; cdr3_aa: CAISLGNEQFF; cdr3_nt: TGTGCCATCAGTCTAGGTAATGAGCAGTTCTTC
clone_size: few; cdr3_length: 13; v_call: TRBV11-3; d_call: NA; j_call: TRBJ2-5; cdr3_aa: CASTDRSQETQYF; cdr3_nt: TGTGCCAGCACTGACCGGAGCCAAGAGACCCAGTACTTC
clone_size: once; cdr3_length: 15; v_call: TRBV7-9; d_call: NA; j_call: TRBJ1-5; cdr3_aa: CASSLGDRGGSPQHF; cdr3_nt: TGTGCCAGCAGCTTAGGGGACCGGGGAGGATCGCCCCAGCATTTT
clone_size: NA; cdr3_length: 19; v_call: TRBV5-1; d_call: TRBD2; j_call: TRBJ2-2; cdr3_aa: CASSLASGGASLIGGELFF; cdr3_nt: TGCGCCAGCAGCTTGGCCAGCGGGGGGGCCTCACTTATAGGCGGGGAGCTGTTTTTT
clone_size: NA; cdr3_length: 13; v_call: TRBV10-2; d_call: TRBD1; j_call: TRBJ2-1; cdr3_aa: CASSRDSYNEQFF; cdr3_nt: TGCGCCAGCAGCCGGGACAGCTACAATGAGCAGTTCTTC
clone_size: once; cdr3_length: 14; v_call: TRBV11-3; d_call: TRBD1; j_call: TRBJ2-1; cdr3_aa: CASSSRTGSNEQFF; cdr3_nt: TGTGCCAGCAGCTCGAGGACAGGGAGTAATGAGCAGTTCTTC
clone_size: NA; cdr3_length: 13; v_call: TRBV18; d_call: NA; j_call: TRBJ2-7; cdr3_aa: CASSPGGDYEQYF; cdr3_nt: TGTGCCAGCTCACCGGGGGGAGACTACGAGCAGTACTTC
clone_size: NA; cdr3_length: 16; v_call: TRBV7-6; d_call: TRBD2; j_call: TRBJ2-3; cdr3_aa: CASSPLASGDTDTQYF; cdr3_nt: TGTGCCAGCAGCCCCCTGGCTAGCGGGGACACAGATACGCAGTATTTT
clone_size: few; cdr3_length: 16; v_call: TRBV4-1; d_call: TRBD1; j_call: TRBJ2-7; cdr3_aa: CASSQEQGVGSYEQYF; cdr3_nt: TGCGCCAGCAGCCAAGAACAGGGGGTGGGGTCCTACGAGCAGTACTTC
clone_size: NA; cdr3_length: 16; v_call: TRBV3-1/TRBV3-2; d_call: NA; j_call: TRBJ1-2; cdr3_aa: CASSPRELRATGGYTF; cdr3_nt: TGTGCCAGCAGCCCCCGTGAATTGAGGGCAACTGGTGGCTACACCTTC
clone_size: once; cdr3_length: 16; v_call: TRBV18; d_call: NA; j_call: TRBJ1-2; cdr3_aa: CASSPRAGEANYGYTF; cdr3_nt: TGTGCCAGCTCACCACGGGCAGGGGAAGCTAACTATGGCTACACCTTC
clone_size: NA; cdr3_length: 18; v_call: TRBV5-1; d_call: NA; j_call: TRBJ1-2; cdr3_aa: CASSQGRTGTSSNYGYTF; cdr3_nt: TGCGCCAGCAGCCAAGGAAGAACAGGGACGTCCTCTAACTATGGCTACACCTTC
clone_size: NA; cdr3_length: 14; v_call: TRBV7-2; d_call: TRBD1; j_call: TRBJ2-4; cdr3_aa: CASSTGTGKNIQYF; cdr3_nt: TGTGCCAGCAGCACCGGGACAGGGAAAAACATTCAGTACTTC
clone_size: NA; cdr3_length: 16; v_call: TRBV3-1/TRBV3-2; d_call: TRBD2; j_call: TRBJ2-3; cdr3_aa: CASSQVAGGSTDTQYF; cdr3_nt: TGTGCCAGCAGCCAAGTAGCGGGAGGTAGCACAGATACGCAGTATTTT
clone_size: NA; cdr3_length: 17; v_call: TRBV18; d_call: TRBD2; j_call: TRBJ2-3; cdr3_aa: CASSPTPSGGPTDTQYF; cdr3_nt: TGTGCCAGCTCTCCCACCCCTAGCGGGGGACCCACAGATACGCAGTATTTT
clone_size: NA; cdr3_length: 14; v_call: TRBV4-1; d_call: NA; j_call: TRBJ1-4; cdr3_aa: CASSQGGYNEKLFF; cdr3_nt: TGCGCCAGCAGCCAAGGAGGTTATAATGAAAAACTGTTTTTT
clone_size: NA; cdr3_length: 12; v_call: TRBV29-1; d_call: NA; j_call: TRBJ1-1; cdr3_aa: CSVEEGRGEAFF; cdr3_nt: TGCAGCGTTGAAGAAGGGCGGGGTGAAGCTTTCTTT
clone_size: NA; cdr3_length: 16; v_call: TRBV5-4; d_call: TRBD2; j_call: TRBJ2-1; cdr3_aa: CASSLGGLAGHNEQFF; cdr3_nt: TGTGCCAGCAGCTTGGGGGGACTAGCGGGACACAATGAGCAGTTCTTC
clone_size: NA; cdr3_length: 18; v_call: TRBV6-6; d_call: TRBD1; j_call: TRBJ1-4; cdr3_aa: CASSHRDRGPSANEKLFF; cdr3_nt: TGTGCCAGCAGTCACCGGGACAGGGGGCCGAGTGCTAATGAAAAACTGTTTTTT
clone_size: NA; cdr3_length: 15; v_call: TRBV2; d_call: NA; j_call: TRBJ1-3; cdr3_aa: CASTAEKTSGNTIYF; cdr3_nt: TGTGCCAGCACCGCTGAGAAAACCTCTGGAAACACCATATATTTT
clone_size: NA; cdr3_length: 17; v_call: TRBV10-1; d_call: TRBD1; j_call: TRBJ1-5; cdr3_aa: CASRVGQGKDSNQPQHF; cdr3_nt: TGCGCCAGCAGGGTGGGACAGGGGAAGGATAGCAATCAGCCCCAGCATTTT
clone_size: once; cdr3_length: 13; v_call: TRBV6-5; d_call: TRBD1; j_call: TRBJ1-5; cdr3_aa: CASSRDRAQPQHF; cdr3_nt: TGTGCCAGCAGCAGGGACAGGGCTCAGCCCCAGCATTTT
clone_size: NA; cdr3_length: 12; v_call: TRBV18; d_call: NA; j_call: TRBJ1-2; cdr3_aa: CASSPGREEYTF; cdr3_nt: TGTGCCAGCTCACCCGGGAGGGAGGAATACACCTTC
clone_size: NA; cdr3_length: 15; v_call: TRBV6-1; d_call: TRBD1; j_call: TRBJ1-2; cdr3_aa: CASSEMTGVNYGYTF; cdr3_nt: TGTGCCAGCAGTGAAATGACAGGGGTTAACTATGGCTACACCTTC
clone_size: NA; cdr3_length: 12; v_call: TRBV6-5; d_call: TRBD1; j_call: TRBJ2-3; cdr3_aa: CASTRQGDTQYF; cdr3_nt: TGTGCCAGCACCCGACAGGGGGATACGCAGTATTTT
clone_size: NA; cdr3_length: 12; v_call: TRBV6-6; d_call: TRBD1; j_call: TRBJ1-2; cdr3_aa: CASRPGGSGYTF; cdr3_nt: TGTGCCAGCAGACCAGGGGGCTCTGGCTACACCTTC
clone_size: NA; cdr3_length: 17; v_call: TRBV29-1; d_call: TRBD1; j_call: TRBJ2-1; cdr3_aa: CSVWDRGFPSSYNEQFF; cdr3_nt: TGCAGCGTGTGGGACAGGGGGTTTCCTAGCTCCTACAATGAGCAGTTCTTC
clone_size: NA; cdr3_length: 15; v_call: TRBV10-3; d_call: TRBD2; j_call: TRBJ2-3; cdr3_aa: CAISKRLADTDTQYF; cdr3_nt: TGTGCCATCAGTAAACGACTAGCGGACACAGATACGCAGTATTTT
clone_size: NA; cdr3_length: 17; v_call: TRBV18; d_call: NA; j_call: TRBJ2-6; cdr3_aa: CASSPGGRPSGANVLTF; cdr3_nt: TGTGCCAGCTCACCCGGAGGTCGGCCCTCTGGGGCCAACGTCCTGACTTTC
clone_size: many; cdr3_length: 17; v_call: TRBV5-1; d_call: TRBD1; j_call: TRBJ1-1; cdr3_aa: CASSIRDRGLRNTEAFF; cdr3_nt: TGCGCCAGCAGCATCCGGGACAGGGGACTACGGAACACTGAAGCTTTCTTT
clone_size: NA; cdr3_length: 14; v_call: TRBV5-6; d_call: TRBD1; j_call: TRBJ1-2; cdr3_aa: CASSWGQERRGYTF; cdr3_nt: TGTGCCAGCAGCTGGGGACAGGAAAGAAGAGGCTACACCTTC
clone_size: once; cdr3_length: 16; v_call: TRBV4-2; d_call: NA; j_call: TRBJ1-2; cdr3_aa: CASSQDGTRGDYGYTF; cdr3_nt: TGTGCCAGCAGCCAAGATGGCACACGTGGAGACTATGGCTACACCTTC
clone_size: once; cdr3_length: 17; v_call: TRBV14; d_call: NA; j_call: TRBJ2-5; cdr3_aa: CASSQDFGTPPGKTQYF; cdr3_nt: TGTGCCAGCAGCCAAGATTTTGGGACACCCCCGGGGAAGACCCAGTACTTC
clone_size: NA; cdr3_length: 15; v_call: TRBV7-2; d_call: NA; j_call: TRBJ2-4; cdr3_aa: CASSLRVGRGNIQYF; cdr3_nt: TGTGCCAGCAGCTTACGGGTAGGCCGGGGAAACATTCAGTACTTC
clone_size: NA; cdr3_length: 16; v_call: TRBV3-1/TRBV3-2; d_call: TRBD1; j_call: TRBJ2-5; cdr3_aa: CASSQASGQAGGTQYF; cdr3_nt: TGTGCCAGCAGCCAAGCTTCAGGACAGGCCGGAGGGACCCAGTACTTC
clone_size: once; cdr3_length: 14; v_call: TRBV6-6; d_call: NA; j_call: TRBJ2-5; cdr3_aa: CASSRGKGLETQYF; cdr3_nt: TGTGCCAGCAGCCGTGGAAAGGGGCTGGAGACCCAGTACTTC
clone_size: NA; cdr3_length: 15; v_call: TRBV5-1; d_call: TRBD1; j_call: TRBJ2-1; cdr3_aa: CASSSDRGKYNEQFF; cdr3_nt: TGCGCCAGCAGTTCGGACAGGGGCAAATACAATGAGCAGTTCTTC
clone_size: NA; cdr3_length: 16; v_call: TRBV5-4; d_call: NA; j_call: TRBJ2-5; cdr3_aa: CASSTPTTGKGETQYF; cdr3_nt: TGTGCCAGCAGCACACCTACTACGGGGAAGGGAGAGACCCAGTACTTC